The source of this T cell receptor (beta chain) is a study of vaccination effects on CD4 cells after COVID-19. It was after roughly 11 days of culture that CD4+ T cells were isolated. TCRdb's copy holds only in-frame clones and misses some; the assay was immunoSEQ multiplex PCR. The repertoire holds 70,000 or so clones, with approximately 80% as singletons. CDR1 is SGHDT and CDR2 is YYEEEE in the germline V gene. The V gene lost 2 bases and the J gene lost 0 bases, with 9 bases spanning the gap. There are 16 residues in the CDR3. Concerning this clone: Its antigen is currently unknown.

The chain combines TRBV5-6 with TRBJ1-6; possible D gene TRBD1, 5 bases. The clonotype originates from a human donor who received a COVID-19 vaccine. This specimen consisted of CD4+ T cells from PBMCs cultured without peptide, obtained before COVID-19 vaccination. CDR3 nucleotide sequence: TGTGCCAGCAGCTTTTTGGGGGACTCCTATAATTCACCCCTCCACTTT. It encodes CASSFLGDSYNSPLHF.